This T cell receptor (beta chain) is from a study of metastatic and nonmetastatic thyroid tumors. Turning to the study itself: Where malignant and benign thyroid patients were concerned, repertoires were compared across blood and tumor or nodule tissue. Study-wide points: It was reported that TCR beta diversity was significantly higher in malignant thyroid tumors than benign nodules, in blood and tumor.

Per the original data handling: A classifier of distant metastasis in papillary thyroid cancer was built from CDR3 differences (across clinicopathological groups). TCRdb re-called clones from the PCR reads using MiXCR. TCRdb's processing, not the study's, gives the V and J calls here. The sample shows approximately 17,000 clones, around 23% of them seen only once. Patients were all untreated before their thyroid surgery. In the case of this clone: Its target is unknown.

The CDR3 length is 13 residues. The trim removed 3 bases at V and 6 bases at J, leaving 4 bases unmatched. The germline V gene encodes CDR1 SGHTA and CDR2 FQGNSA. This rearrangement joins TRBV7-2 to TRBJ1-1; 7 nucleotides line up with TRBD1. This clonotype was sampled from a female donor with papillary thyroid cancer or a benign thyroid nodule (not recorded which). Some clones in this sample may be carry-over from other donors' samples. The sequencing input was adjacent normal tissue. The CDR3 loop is CASSLGQYAEAFF. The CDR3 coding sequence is TGTGCCAGCAGCTTGGGACAGTACGCTGAAGCTTTCTTT.